Listed here is a single T cell receptor (beta chain). Its antigen is unidentified. In nominal health when sampled, donors likely had unrecorded immune exposures nonetheless. This entry comes from a study of cytomegalovirus exposure and HLA in healthy donors. Background on the study: Earlier work reported 100 million or so unique TCR beta sequences from about 190 million T cells.

Findings and caveats of the study: In a later analysis, at a false discovery rate of 0.05, 15,000 to 20,000 TCR beta sequences were associated with HLA alleles. Specificity for CMV antigens was confirmed in vitro for a few of the CMV-associated chains.

The CDR3 runs 12 residues. Looked up from germline, CDR1 is KGHSH and CDR2 is LQKENI. Trimming pared 4 bases from V and 3 bases from J, leaving 7 bases between. Primers: 60 Vbeta forward and 13 Jbeta reverse. TCRdb keeps only in-frame clones here, not all; method: immunoSEQ multiplex PCR. The sample shows roughly 200,000 clones, around 80% of them seen only once. Sequencing input: PBMCs. The chain carries TRBV18 and TRBJ2-7, with a weak D call TRBD2 (6 bases). This TCR was recovered from a boy younger than 10 in good health and CMV-seronegative. This CDR3 is CASSLDYYEQYF. CDR3 bases: TGTGCCAGCTCACTGGACTACTACGAGCAGTACTTC.